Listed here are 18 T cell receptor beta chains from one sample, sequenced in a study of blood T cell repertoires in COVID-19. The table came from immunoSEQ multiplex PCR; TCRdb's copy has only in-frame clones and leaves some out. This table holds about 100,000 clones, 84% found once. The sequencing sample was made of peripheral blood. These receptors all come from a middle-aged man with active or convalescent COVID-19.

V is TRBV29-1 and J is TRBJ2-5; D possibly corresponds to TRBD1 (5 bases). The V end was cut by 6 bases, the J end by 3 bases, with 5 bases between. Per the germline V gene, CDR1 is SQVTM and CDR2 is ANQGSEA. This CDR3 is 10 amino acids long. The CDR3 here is CSVREETQYF. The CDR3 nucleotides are TGCAGCGTCAGGGAAGAGACCCAGTACTTC.

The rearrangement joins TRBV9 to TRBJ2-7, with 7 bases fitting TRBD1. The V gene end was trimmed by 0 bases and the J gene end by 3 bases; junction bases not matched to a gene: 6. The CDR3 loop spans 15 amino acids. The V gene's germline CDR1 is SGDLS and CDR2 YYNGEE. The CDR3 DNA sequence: TGTGCCAGCAGCGTAGGTGAAGGGGGCAACTACGAGCAGTACTTC. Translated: CASSVGEGGNYEQYF.

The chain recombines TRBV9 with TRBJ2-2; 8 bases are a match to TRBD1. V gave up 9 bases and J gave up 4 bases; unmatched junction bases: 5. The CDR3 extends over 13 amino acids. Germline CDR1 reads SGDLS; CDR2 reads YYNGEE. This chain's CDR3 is CATRTGTTGELFF. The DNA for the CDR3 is TGTGCCACCAGGACAGGGACCACCGGGGAGCTGTTTTTT.

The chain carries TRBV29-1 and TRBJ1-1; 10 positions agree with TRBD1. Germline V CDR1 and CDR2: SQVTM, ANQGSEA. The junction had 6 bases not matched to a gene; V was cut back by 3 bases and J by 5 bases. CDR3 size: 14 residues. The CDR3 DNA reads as TGCAGCGTTGACCCTGGACAGGGGGTGACTGAAGCTTTCTTT. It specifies CSVDPGQGVTEAFF.

The CDR3 DNA sequence: TGTGCCAGCAGTACGACAGGGTACCCCGGGGAGCTGTTTTTT. Its translation is CASSTTGYPGELFF. This chain uses TRBV27 with TRBJ2-2; TRBD1 aligns across 7 bases. The V gene end was trimmed by 5 bases and the J gene end by 6 bases; junction bases not matched to a gene: 6. Germline V gene data show CDR1 as MNHEY and CDR2 as SMNVEV (reference sequence). This CDR3 comprises 14 residues.

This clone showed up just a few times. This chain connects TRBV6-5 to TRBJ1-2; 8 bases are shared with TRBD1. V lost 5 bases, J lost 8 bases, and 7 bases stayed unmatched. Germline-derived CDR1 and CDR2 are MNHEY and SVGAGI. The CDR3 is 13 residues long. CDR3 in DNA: TGTGCCAGCAGTACCAGGACAGGGCCGGGCTACACCTTC. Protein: CASSTRTGPGYTF.

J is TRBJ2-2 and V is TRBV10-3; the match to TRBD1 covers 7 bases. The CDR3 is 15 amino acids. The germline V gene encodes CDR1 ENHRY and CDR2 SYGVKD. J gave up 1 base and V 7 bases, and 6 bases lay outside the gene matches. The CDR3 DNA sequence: TGTGCCATCACCAAAGGGGGCCAGAACACCGGGGAGCTGTTTTTT. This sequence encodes CAITKGGQNTGELFF.

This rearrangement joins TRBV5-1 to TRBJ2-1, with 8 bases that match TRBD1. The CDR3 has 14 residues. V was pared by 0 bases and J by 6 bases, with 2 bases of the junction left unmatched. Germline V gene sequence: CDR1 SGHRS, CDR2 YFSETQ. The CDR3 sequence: CASSLGTGPNEQFF. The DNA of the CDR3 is TGCGCCAGCAGCTTGGGGACAGGGCCCAATGAGCAGTTCTTC.

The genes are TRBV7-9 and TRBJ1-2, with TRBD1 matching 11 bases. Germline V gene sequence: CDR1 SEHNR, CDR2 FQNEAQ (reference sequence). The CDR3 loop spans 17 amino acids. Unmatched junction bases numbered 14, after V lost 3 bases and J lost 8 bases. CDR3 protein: CASSFYAQGQGARGYTF. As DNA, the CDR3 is TGTGCCAGCAGCTTCTACGCACAAGGACAGGGGGCGCGGGGCTACACCTTC.

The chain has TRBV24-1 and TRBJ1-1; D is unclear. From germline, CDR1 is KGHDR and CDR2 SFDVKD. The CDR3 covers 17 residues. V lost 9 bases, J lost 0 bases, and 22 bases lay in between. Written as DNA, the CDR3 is TGTGCCACCTTCACCAGCGATAGCACTTTCATGAACACTGAAGCTTTCTTT. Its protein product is CATFTSDSTFMNTEAFF.

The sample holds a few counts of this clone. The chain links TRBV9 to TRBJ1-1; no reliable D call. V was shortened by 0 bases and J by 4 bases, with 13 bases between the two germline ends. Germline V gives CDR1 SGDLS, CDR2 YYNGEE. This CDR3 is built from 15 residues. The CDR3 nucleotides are TGTGCCAGCAGCGTAGATGAGGGCACTCGCACTGAAGCTTTCTTT. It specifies CASSVDEGTRTEAFF.

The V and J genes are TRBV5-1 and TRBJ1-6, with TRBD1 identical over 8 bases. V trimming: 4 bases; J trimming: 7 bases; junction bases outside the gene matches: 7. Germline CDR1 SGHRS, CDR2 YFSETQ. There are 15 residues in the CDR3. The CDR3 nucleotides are TGCGCCAGCAGCCTGGTGGGACAGGAGAATTCACCCCTCCACTTT. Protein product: CASSLVGQENSPLHF.

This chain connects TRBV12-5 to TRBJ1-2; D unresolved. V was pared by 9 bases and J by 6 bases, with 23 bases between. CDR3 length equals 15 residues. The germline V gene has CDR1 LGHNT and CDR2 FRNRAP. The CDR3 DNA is TGTGCTAGAACTTACCGACAATTACCGATTGATGGCTACACCTTC. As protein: CARTYRQLPIDGYTF.

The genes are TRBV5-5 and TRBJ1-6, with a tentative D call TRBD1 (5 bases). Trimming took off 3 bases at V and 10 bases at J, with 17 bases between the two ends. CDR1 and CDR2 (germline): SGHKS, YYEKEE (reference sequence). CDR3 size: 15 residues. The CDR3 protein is CASSSEGITTSPLHF. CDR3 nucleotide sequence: TGTGCCAGCAGCTCGGAGGGGATAACTACGTCACCCCTCCACTTT.

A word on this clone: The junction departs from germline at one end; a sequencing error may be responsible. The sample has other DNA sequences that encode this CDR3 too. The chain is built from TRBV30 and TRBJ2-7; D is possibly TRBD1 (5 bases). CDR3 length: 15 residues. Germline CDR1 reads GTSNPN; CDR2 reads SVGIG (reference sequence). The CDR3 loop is CAWSVMGQGPYEQYF. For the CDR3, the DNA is TGTGCCTGGAGTGTAATGGGTCAGGGCCCCTACGAGCAATACTTC.

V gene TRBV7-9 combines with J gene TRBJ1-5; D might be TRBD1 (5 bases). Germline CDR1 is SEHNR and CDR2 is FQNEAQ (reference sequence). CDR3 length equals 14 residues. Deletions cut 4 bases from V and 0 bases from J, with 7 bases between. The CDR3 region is CASSSQGSNQPQHF. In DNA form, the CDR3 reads TGTGCCAGCAGCTCGCAGGGTAGCAATCAGCCCCAGCATTTT.

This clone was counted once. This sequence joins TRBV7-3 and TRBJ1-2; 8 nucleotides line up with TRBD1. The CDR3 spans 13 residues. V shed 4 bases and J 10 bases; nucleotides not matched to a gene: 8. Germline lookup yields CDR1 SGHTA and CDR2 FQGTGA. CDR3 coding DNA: TGTGCCAGCAGCTCAAGACAGGGGCTAGACTACACCTTC. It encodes CASSSRQGLDYTF.

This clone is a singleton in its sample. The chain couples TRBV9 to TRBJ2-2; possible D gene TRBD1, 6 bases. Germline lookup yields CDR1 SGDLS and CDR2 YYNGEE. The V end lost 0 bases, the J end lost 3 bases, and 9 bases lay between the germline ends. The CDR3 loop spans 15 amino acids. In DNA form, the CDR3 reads TGTGCCAGCAGCGTAGGGCCAGGGGACACCGGGGAGCTGTTTTTT. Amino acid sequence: CASSVGPGDTGELFF.